This is a list of T cell receptor beta chains from one sample in a study of post-analysis software for immune sequencing data. TCRdb reprocessed the PCR reads with MiXCR, giving one entry per CDR3 protein. The sample has 750,000 to 950,000 distinct CDR3 sequences, roughly 50% seen once. The source material was blood. These receptors came from a girl between 10 and 17 years old with multiple sclerosis. CDR3s include the opening cysteine and the closing phenylalanine or tryptophan. Fields, in order: J gene, V gene, D gene, clone size, CDR3 DNA, CDR3 protein. The D gene is left open where the match is weak. Clone sizes are given selectively: once, few, many, or a class where the clone is expanded.

j_call: TRBJ2-1
v_call: TRBV5-1
d_call: TRBD2
clone_size: NA
cdr3_nt: TGCGCCAGCAGGAGTGGCGGGGGTGAGCAGTTCTTC
cdr3_aa: CASRSGGGEQFF

j_call: TRBJ2-7
v_call: TRBV7-2
d_call: NA
clone_size: few
cdr3_nt: TGTGCCAGCAGCTTAGCGGGCAGGTATATCTACGAGCAGTACTTC
cdr3_aa: CASSLAGRYIYEQYF

j_call: TRBJ2-6
v_call: TRBV29-1
d_call: NA
clone_size: few
cdr3_nt: TGCAGCGTTGCCACAGGCTCTGGGGCCAACGTCCTGACTTTC
cdr3_aa: CSVATGSGANVLTF

j_call: TRBJ2-4
v_call: TRBV6-6
d_call: NA
clone_size: NA
cdr3_nt: TGTGCCAGCAGTTACGCCAGGGTGGGCATTCAGTACTTC
cdr3_aa: CASSYARVGIQYF

j_call: TRBJ2-1
v_call: TRBV9
d_call: NA
clone_size: NA
cdr3_nt: TGTGCCAGCAGCTCACCCCCTCCCAATGAGCAGTTCTTC
cdr3_aa: CASSSPPPNEQFF

j_call: TRBJ1-2
v_call: TRBV10-3
d_call: TRBD1
clone_size: NA
cdr3_nt: TGTGCCATCAGCCGGGACAGGGGCTACACCTTC
cdr3_aa: CAISRDRGYTF

j_call: TRBJ2-5
v_call: TRBV2
d_call: TRBD2
clone_size: NA
cdr3_nt: TGTGCCAGCTCTCAACCGGGACTAGCGGGGGGCCGTATTGTGACCCAGTACTTC
cdr3_aa: CASSQPGLAGGRIVTQYF

j_call: TRBJ1-2
v_call: TRBV5-5
d_call: NA
clone_size: NA
cdr3_nt: TGTGCCAGCAGCCCGTTGTTAGAGGGGCGGCTCGGCTACACCTTC
cdr3_aa: CASSPLLEGRLGYTF

j_call: TRBJ2-7
v_call: TRBV20-1
d_call: TRBD2
clone_size: NA
cdr3_nt: TGCAGTGCTAGTAACCCCGGGGGGACCTACGAGCAGTACTTC
cdr3_aa: CSASNPGGTYEQYF

j_call: TRBJ2-1
v_call: TRBV29-1
d_call: NA
clone_size: NA
cdr3_nt: TGCAGCGTCGGAGGGCTGTTCAACAATGAGCAGTTCTTC
cdr3_aa: CSVGGLFNNEQFF

j_call: TRBJ2-7
v_call: TRBV15
d_call: TRBD1
clone_size: few
cdr3_nt: TGTGCCACCAGCAGAGATAAATGGGCCGGGACAGGCCCAGGTGGCTACGAGCAGTACTTC
cdr3_aa: CATSRDKWAGTGPGGYEQYF

j_call: TRBJ2-5
v_call: TRBV29-1
d_call: NA
clone_size: NA
cdr3_nt: TGCAGCGTTGGGAATCAAGAGACCCAGTACTTC
cdr3_aa: CSVGNQETQYF

j_call: TRBJ2-7
v_call: TRBV29-1
d_call: NA
clone_size: many
cdr3_nt: TGCAGCGTTGCAGGACCCCTGTCTCTCTACGAGCAGTACTTC
cdr3_aa: CSVAGPLSLYEQYF

j_call: TRBJ2-7
v_call: TRBV29-1
d_call: TRBD1
clone_size: NA
cdr3_nt: TGCAGCGTTGTAGAAGGGGGCGTAGGGGAGCAGTACTTC
cdr3_aa: CSVVEGGVGEQYF

j_call: TRBJ2-7
v_call: TRBV6-2/TRBV6-3
d_call: NA
clone_size: few
cdr3_nt: TGTGCCAGCAGAGGTTCATCCTACGAGCAGTACTTC
cdr3_aa: CASRGSSYEQYF

j_call: TRBJ2-7
v_call: TRBV20-1
d_call: NA
clone_size: few
cdr3_nt: TGCAGTGCTAGAGAGCTCAGCTACGAGCAGTACTTC
cdr3_aa: CSARELSYEQYF

j_call: TRBJ2-5
v_call: TRBV6-5
d_call: NA
clone_size: NA
cdr3_nt: TGTGCCAGCAGTTATGGAGGGGGCCGAGGGGAGGAGACCCAGTACTTC
cdr3_aa: CASSYGGGRGEETQYF

j_call: TRBJ1-2
v_call: TRBV29-1
d_call: NA
clone_size: NA
cdr3_nt: TGCAGCGTTGAGAGTCATAACTATGGCTACACCTTC
cdr3_aa: CSVESHNYGYTF

j_call: TRBJ2-7
v_call: TRBV10-3
d_call: NA
clone_size: few
cdr3_nt: TGTGCCATCAGTGATTTAGGGGGAGAATACGAGCAGTACTTC
cdr3_aa: CAISDLGGEYEQYF

j_call: TRBJ2-1
v_call: TRBV12-5
d_call: NA
clone_size: NA
cdr3_nt: TGTGCTAGTGGTTTCCTCCCTAGTGGGAGTCGGAATGAGCAGTTCTTC
cdr3_aa: CASGFLPSGSRNEQFF

j_call: TRBJ1-2
v_call: TRBV7-9
d_call: TRBD1
clone_size: NA
cdr3_nt: TGTGCCAGCAGCTACGAGGGACAGTCCTATGGCTACACCTTC
cdr3_aa: CASSYEGQSYGYTF

j_call: TRBJ2-7
v_call: TRBV20-1
d_call: TRBD2
clone_size: NA
cdr3_nt: TGCAGTGCGCTGACTCCACTAGCGGTTAAGTACGAGCAGTACTTC
cdr3_aa: CSALTPLAVKYEQYF

j_call: TRBJ2-3
v_call: TRBV5-1
d_call: TRBD2
clone_size: NA
cdr3_nt: TGCGCCAGCAGCGCTAGACTAGCGGGAGTATTAACAGATACGCAGTATTTT
cdr3_aa: CASSARLAGVLTDTQYF

j_call: TRBJ2-7
v_call: TRBV7-2
d_call: TRBD1
clone_size: NA
cdr3_nt: TGTGCCAGCAGCTTAGATGACAGGGTAGTCGCCGAGCAGTACTTC
cdr3_aa: CASSLDDRVVAEQYF

j_call: TRBJ2-1
v_call: TRBV5-5
d_call: TRBD2
clone_size: NA
cdr3_nt: TGTGCCAGCAGCTTGTTGAGCGGGAGTTTCAATGAGCAGTTCTTC
cdr3_aa: CASSLLSGSFNEQFF

j_call: TRBJ1-2
v_call: TRBV4-1
d_call: NA
clone_size: few
cdr3_nt: TGCGCCAGCAGCCAAGGACTTCTGGAGGCGTATGGCTACACCTTC
cdr3_aa: CASSQGLLEAYGYTF

j_call: TRBJ2-1
v_call: TRBV24-1
d_call: NA
clone_size: NA
cdr3_nt: TGTGCCACCAGTGATTTGAACCTAGCATTACGGCAGTTCTTC
cdr3_aa: CATSDLNLALRQFF

j_call: TRBJ2-3
v_call: TRBV5-1
d_call: TRBD2
clone_size: few
cdr3_nt: TGCGCCAGCAGCCTCCACCTACTAGCGGATAGCACAGATACGCAGTATTTT
cdr3_aa: CASSLHLLADSTDTQYF

j_call: TRBJ2-2
v_call: TRBV10-3
d_call: TRBD1
clone_size: NA
cdr3_nt: TGTGCCACTCTGGGACAGGGGAACACCGGGGAGCTGTTTTTT
cdr3_aa: CATLGQGNTGELFF

j_call: TRBJ2-7
v_call: TRBV20-1
d_call: TRBD2
clone_size: few
cdr3_nt: TGCAGTGCTCGAAGCGAGCGGGGGGCTTCCTACGAGCAGTACTTC
cdr3_aa: CSARSERGASYEQYF

j_call: TRBJ2-1
v_call: TRBV27
d_call: TRBD2
clone_size: NA
cdr3_nt: TGTGCCAGCAGTTTTCCTAGCGGGCTTAGCAATGAGCAGTTCTTC
cdr3_aa: CASSFPSGLSNEQFF

j_call: TRBJ1-2
v_call: TRBV5-6
d_call: TRBD1
clone_size: few
cdr3_nt: TGTGCCAGCAGCATAGACAGGGAACTAGACTATGGCTACACCTTC
cdr3_aa: CASSIDRELDYGYTF

j_call: TRBJ2-1
v_call: TRBV28
d_call: NA
clone_size: NA
cdr3_nt: TGTGCCAGCAGTTTAATACCTGGACTCATTGAGCAGTTCTTC
cdr3_aa: CASSLIPGLIEQFF

j_call: TRBJ1-2
v_call: TRBV7-6
d_call: TRBD1
clone_size: NA
cdr3_nt: TGTGCCAGCAGCTCACTACTCGACAGGGGGCGCGATGGCTACACCTTC
cdr3_aa: CASSSLLDRGRDGYTF

j_call: TRBJ2-5
v_call: TRBV20-1
d_call: TRBD2
clone_size: few
cdr3_nt: TGCAGTGCTAGGACTAGCGGGAGTTTTGGGGAGACCCAGTACTTC
cdr3_aa: CSARTSGSFGETQYF

j_call: TRBJ2-7
v_call: TRBV20-1
d_call: NA
clone_size: NA
cdr3_nt: TGCAGTGCTCCCGGGGGAGTCGCCTACGAGCAGTACTTC
cdr3_aa: CSAPGGVAYEQYF

j_call: TRBJ2-5
v_call: TRBV4-1
d_call: NA
clone_size: many
cdr3_nt: TGCGCCAGCAGCCAAGATATGACCGGGGGATTTCGCACCCAGTACTTC
cdr3_aa: CASSQDMTGGFRTQYF

j_call: TRBJ2-3
v_call: TRBV20-1
d_call: NA
clone_size: NA
cdr3_nt: TGCAGTGCTCAGACAGGGAGGTACCCAGATACGCAGTATTTT
cdr3_aa: CSAQTGRYPDTQYF

j_call: TRBJ1-5
v_call: TRBV6-1
d_call: TRBD1
clone_size: NA
cdr3_nt: TGTGCCAGCAGTGAACAGGGGGAGTCTCAGCCCCAGCATTTT
cdr3_aa: CASSEQGESQPQHF

j_call: TRBJ2-2
v_call: TRBV15
d_call: TRBD2
clone_size: NA
cdr3_nt: TGTGCCACCAGCAGGGGGGGGGAAACCGGGGAGCTGTTTTTT
cdr3_aa: CATSRGGETGELFF

j_call: TRBJ1-2
v_call: TRBV19
d_call: NA
clone_size: NA
cdr3_nt: TGTGCCAGTAGAAGGGGTTGGGGCTACACCTTC
cdr3_aa: CASRRGWGYTF